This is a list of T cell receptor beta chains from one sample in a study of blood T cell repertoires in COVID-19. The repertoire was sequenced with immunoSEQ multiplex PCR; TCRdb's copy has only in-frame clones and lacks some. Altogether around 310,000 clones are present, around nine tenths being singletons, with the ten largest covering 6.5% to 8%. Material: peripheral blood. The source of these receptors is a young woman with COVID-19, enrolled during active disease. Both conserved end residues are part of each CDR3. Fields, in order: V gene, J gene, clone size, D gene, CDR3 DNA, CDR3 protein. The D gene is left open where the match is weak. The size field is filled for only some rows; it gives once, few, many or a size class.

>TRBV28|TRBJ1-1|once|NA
TGTGCCAGCAGGACTCCGACTGATTTTAGGGAAGCTTTCTTT
CASRTPTDFREAFF
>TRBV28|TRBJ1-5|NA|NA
TGTGCCAGCAGTTTAGCAACACAGGGAATCCGATCTACCAATCAGCCCCAGCATTTT
CASSLATQGIRSTNQPQHF
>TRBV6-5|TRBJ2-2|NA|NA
TGTGCCAGCAGTTACGAGACATCGAACACCGGGGAGCTGTTTTTT
CASSYETSNTGELFF
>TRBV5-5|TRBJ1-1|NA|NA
TGTGCCAGCAGCCACTTAGGACATACTGAAGCTTTCTTT
CASSHLGHTEAFF
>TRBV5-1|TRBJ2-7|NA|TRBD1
TGCGCCAGCAGCTTGGCCGGGACAGCCTCCTACGAGCAGTACTTC
CASSLAGTASYEQYF
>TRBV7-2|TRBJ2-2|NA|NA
TGTGCCAGCAGCCCGAAGGCAGGGTTGGACACCGGGGAGCTGTTTTTT
CASSPKAGLDTGELFF
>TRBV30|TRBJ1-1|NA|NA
TGTGCCTGGAGTGTACTTCTGGGGGCCGTAAAAACTGAAGCTTTCTTT
CAWSVLLGAVKTEAFF
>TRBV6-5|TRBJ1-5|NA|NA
TGTGCCCGCGAGGGTAGCAATCAGCCCCAGCATTTT
CAREGSNQPQHF
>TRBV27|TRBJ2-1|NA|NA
TGTGCCAGCAGTTTGGCTTTGACTGTGAGCTCCTACAATGAGCAGTTCTTC
CASSLALTVSSYNEQFF
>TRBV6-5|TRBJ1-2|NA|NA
TGTGCCAGTTCTGGGGAGTCCTATGGCTACACCTTC
CASSGESYGYTF
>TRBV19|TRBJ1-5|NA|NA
TGTGCCAGTAGTATAGATCCAGGGCAGCCCCAGCATTTT
CASSIDPGQPQHF
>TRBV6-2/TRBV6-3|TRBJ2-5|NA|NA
TGTGCCAGCAGTTACGGAGGCGGGCAAGAGACCCAGTACTTC
CASSYGGGQETQYF
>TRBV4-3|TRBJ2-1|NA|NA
TGCGCCAGCAGCCAAGATTCTAGTCCTAGCTCTTACAATGAGCAGTTCTTC
CASSQDSSPSSYNEQFF
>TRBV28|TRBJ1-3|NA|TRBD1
TGTGCCAGTAGCCGAATGGACAGGGTGGTAAACACCATATATTTT
CASSRMDRVVNTIYF
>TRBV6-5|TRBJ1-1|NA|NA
TGTGCCAGCAGTACCTCGGGATATGTGAACACTGAAGCTTTCTTT
CASSTSGYVNTEAFF
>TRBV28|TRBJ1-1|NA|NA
TGTGCCTGTGGGGGACATACTAACACTGAAGCTTTCTTT
CACGGHTNTEAFF
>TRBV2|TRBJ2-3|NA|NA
TGTGCCAGCAGTGAACTAGGCTCTAGCACAGATACGCAGTATTTT
CASSELGSSTDTQYF
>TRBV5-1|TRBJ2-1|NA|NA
TGCGCCAGCAGCTTGCGCGGGCCGACCTACAATGAGCAGTTCTTC
CASSLRGPTYNEQFF
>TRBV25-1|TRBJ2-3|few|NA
TGTGCCAGCAGTGAATCTTTCGGGACACGGAATACGCAGTATTTT
CASSESFGTRNTQYF
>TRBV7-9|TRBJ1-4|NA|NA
TGTGCCAGCAGCTTAGTGACCGGGGGGACTGAAAAACTGTTTTTT
CASSLVTGGTEKLFF
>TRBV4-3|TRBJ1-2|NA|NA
TGCGCCAGCAGCCAAGATGACGGCAGGTCAGGATATGGCTACACCTTC
CASSQDDGRSGYGYTF
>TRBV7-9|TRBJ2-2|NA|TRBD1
TGTGCCAGCAGCTCCCCCCGGAGCAGGGGGCGGACCGGGGAGCTGTTTTTT
CASSSPRSRGRTGELFF
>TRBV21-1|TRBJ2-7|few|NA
TGTGCCAGCAGCAAAGTTTGGCGGGAGAGCTCCTACGAGCAGTACTTC
CASSKVWRESSYEQYF
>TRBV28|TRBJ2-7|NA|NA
TGTGCCAGCAGCCCACCCCCAGGATTTAGTTACGAGCAGTACTTC
CASSPPPGFSYEQYF
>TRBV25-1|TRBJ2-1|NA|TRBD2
TGTGCCAGCAGTGAAGGACTAGCACTCTACAATGAGCAGTTCTTC
CASSEGLALYNEQFF
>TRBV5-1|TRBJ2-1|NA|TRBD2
TGCGCCAGCAGCCGCTTGGGGATTAGCTCGGGAGGATACAATGAGCAGTTCTTC
CASSRLGISSGGYNEQFF
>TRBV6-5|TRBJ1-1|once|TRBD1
TGTGCCAGCAGGCCGACAGGGGGGAACACTGAAGCTTTCTTT
CASRPTGGNTEAFF
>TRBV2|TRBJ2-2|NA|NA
TGTGCCAGCAGTGCCGGACTAAACACCGGGGAGCTGTTTTTT
CASSAGLNTGELFF
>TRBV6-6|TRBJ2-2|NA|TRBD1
TGTGCCAGTAAGACCGGGACAGAGGGGAACACCGGGGAGCTGTTTTTT
CASKTGTEGNTGELFF
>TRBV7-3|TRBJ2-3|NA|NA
TGTGCCAGCAGCTTAGGAACAGCGGTTCGGGGAGATACGCAGTATTTT
CASSLGTAVRGDTQYF
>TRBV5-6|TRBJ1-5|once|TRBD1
TGTGCCAGCAGCCGGGACAGGGGGCGAGAAACGCAGCCCCAGCATTTT
CASSRDRGRETQPQHF
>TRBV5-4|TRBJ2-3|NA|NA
TGTGCCAGCAGCTTGAAGGCAGGGGGCACAGATACGCAGTATTTT
CASSLKAGGTDTQYF
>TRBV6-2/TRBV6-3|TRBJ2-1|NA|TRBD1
TGTGCCAGCAGTTATCCGACGGGGACAGCGGACAATGAGCAGTTCTTC
CASSYPTGTADNEQFF
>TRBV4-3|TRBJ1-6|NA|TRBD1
TGCGCCAGCAGCCAGACCGCAGGGGGCAAGGATTCACCCCTCCACTTT
CASSQTAGGKDSPLHF
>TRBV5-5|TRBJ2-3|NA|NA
TGTGCCAGCAGAGGACTAACCTCCACAGATACGCAGTATTTT
CASRGLTSTDTQYF
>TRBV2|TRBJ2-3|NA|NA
TGTGCCAGCAGTTCCCCGACAGGTTCTATCACAGATACGCAGTATTTT
CASSSPTGSITDTQYF
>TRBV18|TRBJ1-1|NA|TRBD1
TGTGCCAGCTCACCACGAGAGACAGGGGGATCTGAAGCTTTCTTT
CASSPRETGGSEAFF
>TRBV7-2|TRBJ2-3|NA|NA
TGTGCCAGCAGCGCAGGCCTCCGGGACTTTTCAGATACGCAGTATTTT
CASSAGLRDFSDTQYF
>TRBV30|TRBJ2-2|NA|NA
TGTGCCTGGAGGAGACTAACGAACACCGGGGAGCTGTTTTTT
CAWRRLTNTGELFF
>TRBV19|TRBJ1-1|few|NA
TGTGCCAGTAGTATTGGAGGGAACACTGAAGCTTTCTTT
CASSIGGNTEAFF
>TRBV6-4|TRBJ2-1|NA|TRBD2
TGTGCCAGCAGTAGCGGGACCTACAATGAGCAGTTCTTC
CASSSGTYNEQFF
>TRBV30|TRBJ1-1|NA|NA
TGTGCCTGGGTTGCCGGTACACGGGACACTGAAGCTTTCTTT
CAWVAGTRDTEAFF